The present T cell receptor (beta chain) was sequenced within a study of blood T cell repertoires in COVID-19. Germline loops: CDR1 LNHDA, CDR2 SQIVND (reference sequence). V trimming: 6 bases; J trimming: 4 bases; junction bases outside the gene matches: 6. The CDR3 is made up of 14 amino acids. The protocol was immunoSEQ multiplex PCR, while the TCRdb copy is restricted to in-frame clones and leaves out a portion. The sample includes 25,000 to 35,000 clones, around 87% of them seen just once. The material sequenced was peripheral blood. The clonotype originates from a man in his 60s with active COVID-19. V gene TRBV19 combines with J gene TRBJ2-3; 8 bases are shared with TRBD2. The CDR3 here is CASRIGGAPDTQYF. For the CDR3, the DNA is TGTGCCAGTAGGATCGGGGGGGCGCCAGATACGCAGTATTTT.